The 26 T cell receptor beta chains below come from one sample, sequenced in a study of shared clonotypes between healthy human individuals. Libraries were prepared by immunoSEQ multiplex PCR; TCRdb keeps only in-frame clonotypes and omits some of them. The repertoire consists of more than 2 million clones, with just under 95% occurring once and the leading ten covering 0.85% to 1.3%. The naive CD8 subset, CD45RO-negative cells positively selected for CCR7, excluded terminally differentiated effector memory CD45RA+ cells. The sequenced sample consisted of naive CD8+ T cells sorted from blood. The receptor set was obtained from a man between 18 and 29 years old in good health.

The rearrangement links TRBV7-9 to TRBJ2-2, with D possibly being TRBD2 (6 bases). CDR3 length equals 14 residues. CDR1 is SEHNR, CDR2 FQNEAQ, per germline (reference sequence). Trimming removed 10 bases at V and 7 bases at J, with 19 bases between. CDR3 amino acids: CANRPLPGGGELFF. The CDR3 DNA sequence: TGTGCCAACCGACCACTGCCCGGGGGCGGGGAGCTGTTTTTT. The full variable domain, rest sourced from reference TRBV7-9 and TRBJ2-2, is DTGVSQNPRHKITKRGQNVTFRCDPISEHNRLYWYRQTLGQGPEFLTYFQNEAQLEKSRLLSDRFSAERPKGSFSTLEIQRTEQGDSAMYLCANRPLPGGGELFFGEGSRLTVL.

CDR3 bases: TGTGCCTGGAGTGTAACAGGGATGCAGGATGGCTACACCTTC. Amino acids: CAWSVTGMQDGYTF. This chain connects TRBV30 to TRBJ1-2, with D possibly TRBD1 on 6 matching bases. From germline, CDR1 is GTSNPN and CDR2 SVGIG (reference sequence). The CDR3 runs to 14 residues. Between the trimmed V and J ends, which lost 0 bases and 6 bases, there was a span of 14 bases.

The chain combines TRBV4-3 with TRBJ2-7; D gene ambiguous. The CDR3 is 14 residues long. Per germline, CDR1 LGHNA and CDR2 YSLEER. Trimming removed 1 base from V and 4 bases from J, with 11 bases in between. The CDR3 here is CASSQGWGRYEQYF. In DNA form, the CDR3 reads TGCGCCAGCAGCCAAGGGTGGGGTCGTTACGAGCAGTACTTC.

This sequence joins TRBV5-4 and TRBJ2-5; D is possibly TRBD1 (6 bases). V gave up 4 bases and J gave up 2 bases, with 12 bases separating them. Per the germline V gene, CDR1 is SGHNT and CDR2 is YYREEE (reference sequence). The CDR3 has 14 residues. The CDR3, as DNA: TGTGCCAGCAGCATTAGGACAGCACAAGAGACCCAGTACTTC. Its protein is CASSIRTAQETQYF.

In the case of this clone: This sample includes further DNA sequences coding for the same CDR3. CDR3 loop: CASSVGSGANVLTF. CDR3 DNA: TGTGCCAGCAGCGTGGGATCTGGGGCCAACGTCCTGACTTTC. This rearrangement joins TRBV9 to TRBJ2-6, with D unclear. The CDR3 length is 14 residues. V gave up 2 bases and J gave up 1 base, with 4 bases separating them. Germline V gene lookup returns CDR1 SGDLS and CDR2 YYNGEE. Combining the CDR3 with reference TRBV9 and TRBJ2-6 gives the whole variable domain DSGVTQTPKHLITATGQRVTLRCSPRSGDLSVYWYQQSLDQGLQFLIQYYNGEERAKGNILERFSAQQFPDLHSELNLSSLELGDSALYFCASSVGSGANVLTFGAGSRLTVL.

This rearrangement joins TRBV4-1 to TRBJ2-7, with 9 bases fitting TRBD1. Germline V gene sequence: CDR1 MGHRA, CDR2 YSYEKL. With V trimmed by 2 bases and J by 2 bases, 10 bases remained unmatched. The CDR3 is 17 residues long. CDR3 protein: CASSQLVTGTGPYEQYF. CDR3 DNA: TGCGCCAGCAGCCAACTCGTTACCGGGACAGGGCCCTACGAGCAGTACTTC.

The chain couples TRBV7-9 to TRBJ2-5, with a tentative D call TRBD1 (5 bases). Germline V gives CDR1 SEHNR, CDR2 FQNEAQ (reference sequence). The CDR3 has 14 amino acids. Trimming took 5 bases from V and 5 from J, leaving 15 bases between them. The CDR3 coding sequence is TGTGCCAGCAGCGCCCAGGGTGGGTTGGAGACCCAGTACTTC. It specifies CASSAQGGLETQYF.

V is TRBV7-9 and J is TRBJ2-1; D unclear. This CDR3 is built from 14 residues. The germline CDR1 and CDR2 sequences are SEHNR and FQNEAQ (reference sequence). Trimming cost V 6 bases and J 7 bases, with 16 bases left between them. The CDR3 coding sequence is TGTGCCAGCAGTATCATCACGGCCGGGAATGAGCAGTTCTTC. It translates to CASSIITAGNEQFF.

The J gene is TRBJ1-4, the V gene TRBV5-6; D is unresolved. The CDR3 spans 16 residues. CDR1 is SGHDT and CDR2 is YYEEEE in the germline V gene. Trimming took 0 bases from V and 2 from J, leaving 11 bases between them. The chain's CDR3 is CASSLVTGNTNEKLFF. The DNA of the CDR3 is TGTGCCAGCAGCTTGGTTACGGGGAACACTAATGAAAAACTGTTTTTT.

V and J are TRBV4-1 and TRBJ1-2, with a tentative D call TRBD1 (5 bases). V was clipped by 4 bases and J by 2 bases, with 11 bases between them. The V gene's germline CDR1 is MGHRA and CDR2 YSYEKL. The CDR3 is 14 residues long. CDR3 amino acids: CASSLDNRNYGYTF. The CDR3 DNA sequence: TGCGCCAGCAGCCTGGACAACAGGAACTATGGCTACACCTTC.

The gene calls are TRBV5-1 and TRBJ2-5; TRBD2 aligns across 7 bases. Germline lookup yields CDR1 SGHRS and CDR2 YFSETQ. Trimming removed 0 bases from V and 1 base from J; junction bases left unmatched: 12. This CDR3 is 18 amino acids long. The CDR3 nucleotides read TGCGCCAGCAGCTTGGCCTCAGTGGGACTACCGTCCCAAGAGACCCAGTACTTC. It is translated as CASSLASVGLPSQETQYF.

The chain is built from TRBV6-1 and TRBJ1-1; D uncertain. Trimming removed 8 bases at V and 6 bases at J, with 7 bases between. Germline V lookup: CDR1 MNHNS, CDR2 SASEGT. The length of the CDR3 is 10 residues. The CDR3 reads CASEFAEAFF. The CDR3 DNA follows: TGTGCCAGCGAGTTCGCTGAAGCTTTCTTT.

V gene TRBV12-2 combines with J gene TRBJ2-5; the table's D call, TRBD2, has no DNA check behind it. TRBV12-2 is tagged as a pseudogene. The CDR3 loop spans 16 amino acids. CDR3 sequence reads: CASRLFVGGPLETQYF. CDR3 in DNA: TGTGCAAGTCGCTTGTTCGTGGGAGGGCCCTTAGAGACCCAGTACTTC.

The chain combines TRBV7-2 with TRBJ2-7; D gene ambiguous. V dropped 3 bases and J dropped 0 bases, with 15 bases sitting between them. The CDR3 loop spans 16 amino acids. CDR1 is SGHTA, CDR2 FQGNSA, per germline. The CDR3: CASSFPADHSSYEQYF. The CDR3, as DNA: TGTGCCAGCAGCTTCCCGGCAGATCATAGCTCCTACGAGCAGTACTTC.

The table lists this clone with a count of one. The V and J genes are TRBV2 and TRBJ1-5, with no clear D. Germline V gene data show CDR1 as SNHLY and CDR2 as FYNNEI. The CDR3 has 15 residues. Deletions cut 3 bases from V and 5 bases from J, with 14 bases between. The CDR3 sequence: CASSDSGFEDQPQHF. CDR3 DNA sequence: TGTGCCAGCAGTGATTCGGGCTTCGAGGATCAGCCCCAGCATTTT.

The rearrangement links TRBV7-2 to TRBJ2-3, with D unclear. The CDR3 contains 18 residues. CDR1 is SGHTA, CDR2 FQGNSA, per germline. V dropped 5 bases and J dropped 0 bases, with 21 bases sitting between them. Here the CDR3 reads CASSPNRVQAISTDTQYF. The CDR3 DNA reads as TGTGCCAGCAGCCCTAATCGGGTTCAGGCTATTAGCACAGATACGCAGTATTTT.

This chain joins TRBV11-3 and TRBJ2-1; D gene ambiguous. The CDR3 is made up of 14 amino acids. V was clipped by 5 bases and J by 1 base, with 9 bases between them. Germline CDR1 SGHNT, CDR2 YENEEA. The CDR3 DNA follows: TGTGCCAGCAGCCCTCAAGGGTCCTACAATGAGCAGTTCTTC. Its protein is CASSPQGSYNEQFF. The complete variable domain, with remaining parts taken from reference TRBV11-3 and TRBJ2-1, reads EAGVVQSPRYKIIEKKQPVAFWCNPISGHNTLYWYLQNLGQGPELLIRYENEEAVDDSQLPKDRFSAERLKGVDSTLKIQPAELGDSAVYLCASSPQGSYNEQFFGPGTRLTVL.

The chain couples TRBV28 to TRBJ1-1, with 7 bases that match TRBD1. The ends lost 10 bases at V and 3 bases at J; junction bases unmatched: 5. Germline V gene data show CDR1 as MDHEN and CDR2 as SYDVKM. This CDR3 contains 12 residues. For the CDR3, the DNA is TGTGCCACCATCGACAGGGACACTGAAGCTTTCTTT. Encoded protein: CATIDRDTEAFF.

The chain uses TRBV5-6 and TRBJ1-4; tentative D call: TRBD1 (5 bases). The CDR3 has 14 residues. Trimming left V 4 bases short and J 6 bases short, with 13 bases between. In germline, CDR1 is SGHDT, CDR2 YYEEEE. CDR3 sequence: CASSKWGEYEKLFF. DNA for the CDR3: TGTGCCAGCAGCAAGTGGGGGGAATATGAAAAACTGTTTTTT.

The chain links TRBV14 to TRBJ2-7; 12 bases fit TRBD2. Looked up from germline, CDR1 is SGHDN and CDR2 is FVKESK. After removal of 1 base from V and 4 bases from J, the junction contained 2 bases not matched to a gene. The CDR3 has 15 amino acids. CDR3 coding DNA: TGTGCCAGCAGCCAAGGACTAGCGGGAGTTTACGAGCAGTACTTC. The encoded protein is CASSQGLAGVYEQYF. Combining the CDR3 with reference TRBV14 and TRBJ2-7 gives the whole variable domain EAGVTQFPSHSVIEKGQTVTLRCDPISGHDNLYWYRRVMGKEIKFLLHFVKESKQDESGMPNNRFLAERTGGTYSTLKVQPAELEDSGVYFCASSQGLAGVYEQYFGPGTRLTVT.

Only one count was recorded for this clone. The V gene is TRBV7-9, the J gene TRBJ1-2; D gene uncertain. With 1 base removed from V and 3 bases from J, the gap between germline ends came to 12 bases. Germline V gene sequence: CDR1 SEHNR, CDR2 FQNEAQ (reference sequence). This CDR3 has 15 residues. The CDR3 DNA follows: TGTGCCAGCAGCTTAGAAAGTGGAGGGCACTATGGCTACACCTTC. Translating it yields CASSLESGGHYGYTF.

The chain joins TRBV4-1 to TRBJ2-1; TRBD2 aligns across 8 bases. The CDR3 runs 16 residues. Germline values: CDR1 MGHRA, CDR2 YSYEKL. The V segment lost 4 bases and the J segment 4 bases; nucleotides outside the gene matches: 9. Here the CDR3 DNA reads TGCGCCAGCAGCCCCTCGGGGGGGTCCGGGTACAATGAGCAGTTCTTC. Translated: CASSPSGGSGYNEQFF.

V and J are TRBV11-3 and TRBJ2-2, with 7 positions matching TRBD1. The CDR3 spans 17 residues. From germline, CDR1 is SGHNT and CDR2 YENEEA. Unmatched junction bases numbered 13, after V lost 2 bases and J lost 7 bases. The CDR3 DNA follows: TGTGCCAGCAGCTTAACCCCCCCGACAGGGCGAGACGGGGAGCTGTTTTTT. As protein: CASSLTPPTGRDGELFF.

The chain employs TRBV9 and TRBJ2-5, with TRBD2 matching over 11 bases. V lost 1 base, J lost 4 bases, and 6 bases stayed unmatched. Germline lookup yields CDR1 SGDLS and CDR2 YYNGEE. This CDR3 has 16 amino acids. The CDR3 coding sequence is TGTGCCAGCAGCGTAAACCCTAGCGGGAGGCCAGAGACCCAGTACTTC. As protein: CASSVNPSGRPETQYF. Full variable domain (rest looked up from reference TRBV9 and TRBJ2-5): DSGVTQTPKHLITATGQRVTLRCSPRSGDLSVYWYQQSLDQGLQFLIQYYNGEERAKGNILERFSAQQFPDLHSELNLSSLELGDSALYFCASSVNPSGRPETQYFGPGTRLLVL.

The CDR3 reads CSVEDGRVDHSYNEQFF. The DNA for the CDR3 is TGCAGCGTTGAAGATGGTCGTGTTGACCACTCCTACAATGAGCAGTTCTTC. The chain couples TRBV29-1 to TRBJ2-1; D unclear. Trimming left V 0 bases short and J 0 bases short, with 15 bases between. The CDR3 runs 17 residues. The germline gives CDR1 SQVTM, CDR2 ANQGSEA.

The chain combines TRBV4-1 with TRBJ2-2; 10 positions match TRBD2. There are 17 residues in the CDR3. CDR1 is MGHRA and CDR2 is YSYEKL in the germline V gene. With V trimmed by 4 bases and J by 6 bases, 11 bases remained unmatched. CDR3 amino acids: CASSPREREGGAGELFF. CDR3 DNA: TGCGCCAGCAGCCCAAGAGAGCGGGAGGGCGGCGCCGGGGAGCTGTTTTTT.